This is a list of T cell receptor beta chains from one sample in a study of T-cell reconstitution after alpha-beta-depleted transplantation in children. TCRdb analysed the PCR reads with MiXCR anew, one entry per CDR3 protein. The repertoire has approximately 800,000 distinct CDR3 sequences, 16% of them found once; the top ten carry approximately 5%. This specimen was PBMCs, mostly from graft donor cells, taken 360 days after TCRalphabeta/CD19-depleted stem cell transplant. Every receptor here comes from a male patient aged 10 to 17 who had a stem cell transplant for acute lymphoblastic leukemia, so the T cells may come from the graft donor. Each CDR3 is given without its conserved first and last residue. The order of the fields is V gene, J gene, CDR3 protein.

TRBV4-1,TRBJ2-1,ASSQGLRGTYNEQF
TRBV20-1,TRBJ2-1,SARGLAESQF
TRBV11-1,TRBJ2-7,ASSLTRTGGHSPYEQY
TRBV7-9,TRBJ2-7,ASSTTLMDRHYEQY
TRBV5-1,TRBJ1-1,ASSLEWQGLDEAF
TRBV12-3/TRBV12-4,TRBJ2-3,ASSIGGAATDTQY
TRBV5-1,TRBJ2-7,ASSLEAQSYEQY
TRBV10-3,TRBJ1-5,ATQTPGQNQPQH
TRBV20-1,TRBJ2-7,SASPGLAGGRYEQY
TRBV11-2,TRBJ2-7,ASSLERTSALASYEQY
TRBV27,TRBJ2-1,ASSLSSRLEQF
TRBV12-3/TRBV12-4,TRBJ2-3,ASSLGDFTDTQY
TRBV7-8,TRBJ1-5,ASSLVGQDEYQPPQH
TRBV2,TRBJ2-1,ASRAEAYNEQF
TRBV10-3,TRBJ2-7,AISPGTSGKGTYEQY
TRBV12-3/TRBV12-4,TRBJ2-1,ASSSGVVRDEQF
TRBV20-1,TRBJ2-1,SAPDRRVPYNEQF
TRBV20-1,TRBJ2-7,SATLSLYEQY
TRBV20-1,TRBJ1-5,SSDRGNQPQH
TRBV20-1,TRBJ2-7,SARGLKFTYEQY
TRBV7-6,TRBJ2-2,ASSSLDSLNTGELF
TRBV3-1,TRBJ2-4,ASSRLGTSARMKAKNIQY
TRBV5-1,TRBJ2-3,ASSLTISTDTQY
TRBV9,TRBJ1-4,ASSELGHRNEKLF
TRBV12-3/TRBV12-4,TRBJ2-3,ASSDHGEDTQY
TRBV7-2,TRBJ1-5,ASSRPRGQGNQPQH
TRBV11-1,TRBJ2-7,ASSLGVIDTAEQY
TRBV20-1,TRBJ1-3,SAVDRFSGNTIY
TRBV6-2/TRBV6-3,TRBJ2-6,ASSYWQGAILISGANVLT
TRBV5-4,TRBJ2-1,ASSFAGTGDREQF
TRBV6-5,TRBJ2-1,ASSYSGWGQLYNEQF
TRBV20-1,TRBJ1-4,SARRTALNEKLF
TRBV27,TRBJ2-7,ASSVFGTSYDEQY
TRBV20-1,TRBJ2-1,SALDWRPYNEQF
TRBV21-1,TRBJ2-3,ASSLTSGRIADTQY
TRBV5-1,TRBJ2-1,ASSFRQAGYNEQF
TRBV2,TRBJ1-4,ASSRQGMTNEKLF
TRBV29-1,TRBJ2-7,SVVTSGYTYEQY
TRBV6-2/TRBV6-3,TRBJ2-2,ASKEGDTGELF
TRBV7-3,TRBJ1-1,ASSLTIGGGTEAF
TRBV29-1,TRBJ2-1,SVGGDSSYNEQF
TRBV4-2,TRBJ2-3,ASSQGLGFSTDTQY
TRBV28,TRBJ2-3,ASARTLLAGVGTDTQY
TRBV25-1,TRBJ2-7,ASSGGVVESSYEQY
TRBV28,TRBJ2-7,ASSLAQGIDEQY
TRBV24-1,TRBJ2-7,ATSDFGPRRPYEQY
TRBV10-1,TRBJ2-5,ASSGLAGGGQETQY
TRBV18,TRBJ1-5,ASSPPGRGYQPQH
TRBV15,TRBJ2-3,ATSGTGQGSTDTQY
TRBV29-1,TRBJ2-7,SVEERQGTYEQY
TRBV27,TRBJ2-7,ASSFGDRPYEQY
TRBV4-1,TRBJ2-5,ASSQTQGAPQTQY
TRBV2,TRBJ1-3,ASSRGEYGNTIY
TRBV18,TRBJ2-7,ASSSPLGGGTYEQY
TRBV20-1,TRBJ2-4,SARWIAAAKNIQY
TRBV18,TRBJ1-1,ASSPRGETEAF
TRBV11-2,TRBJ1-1,ASSLVTIMNTEAF
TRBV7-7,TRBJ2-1,ASSLRPGTSGMSEQF
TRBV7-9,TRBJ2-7,ASSTYTGTSGIEQY
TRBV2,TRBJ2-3,ASSPDRSTDTQY